These 13 T cell receptor beta chains originate from one sample sequenced in a study of blood T cells in healthy people across ages. The second PCR ran about 6 to 12 cycles with a sample-barcoded 5' primer and J-beta primers. TCRdb reanalysed the 5' RACE reads using MiXCR and keeps one entry per CDR3 protein. The profile shows about 770,000 distinct CDR3 sequences, 40% to 50% of them singletons. Sequencing was done on a sample of blood. All receptors derive from a man aged 55 to 70 in good health.

V usage is TRBV6-1 and J usage is TRBJ2-1; no definite D call. The V gene lost 4 bases and the J gene lost 1 base, with 14 bases spanning the gap. The CDR3 has 16 residues. Germline values: CDR1 MNHNS, CDR2 SASEGT. Written as DNA, the CDR3 is TGTGCCAGCAGTGGCGCACTGCTCAGATCCTACAATGAGCAGTTCTTC. Protein product: CASSGALLRSYNEQFF.

This chain uses TRBV4-3 with TRBJ1-4; the match to TRBD1 covers 9 bases. This CDR3 is built from 16 residues. In germline, CDR1 is LGHNA, CDR2 YSLEER. J lost 11 bases, V lost 0 bases, and 10 bases had no gene match. The DNA for the CDR3 is TGCGCCAGCAGCCAAGACGGGTTCGGACAGGGGAACAAACTGTTTTTT. It codes for CASSQDGFGQGNKLFF.

The chain links TRBV20-1 to TRBJ2-1; no definite D call. Trimming left V 0 bases short and J 6 bases short, with 9 bases between. CDR1 is DFQATT and CDR2 is SNEGSKA in the germline V gene (reference sequence). This CDR3 is built from 13 residues. The CDR3 coding sequence is TGCAGTGCTAGAGAACCGTATGGCAATGAGCAGTTCTTC. Translated, it gives CSAREPYGNEQFF.

As to this clonotype: This clone may be a read error of a much larger clone one base away. The chain has TRBV15 and TRBJ2-7; D gene ambiguous. The CDR3 runs 14 residues. Trimming pared 5 bases from V and 5 bases from J, leaving 16 bases between. Germline lookup yields CDR1 LNHNV and CDR2 YYDKDF (reference sequence). The CDR3, as DNA: TGTGCCACCAGCGGATCAGGAAAGCTCGACGAGCAGTACTTC. As protein: CATSGSGKLDEQYF.

The chain carries TRBV15 and TRBJ2-7; 7 nucleotides agree with TRBD1. V dropped 5 bases and J dropped 1; count of bases not matched to a gene: 8. There are 15 residues in the CDR3. Germline CDR1 is LNHNV and CDR2 is YYDKDF (reference sequence). This CDR3 is CATSVDRVESYEQYF. The CDR3 nucleotides are TGTGCCACCAGCGTCGACAGGGTAGAATCCTACGAGCAGTACTTC.

This chain connects TRBV12-3 or TRBV12-4 to TRBJ2-7; D may be TRBD2 (6 bases). Trimming cost V 6 bases and J 7 bases, with 13 bases left between them. This CDR3 spans 12 amino acids. The CDR3 reads CASSYRGWEQYF. CDR3 nucleotide sequence: TGTGCCAGCAGCTATCGGGGGTGGGAGCAGTACTTC.

The rearrangement uses TRBV20-1 and TRBJ2-7, with 8 bases matching TRBD2. The junction had 13 bases not matched to a gene; V was cut back by 2 bases and J by 1 base. Germline values: CDR1 DFQATT, CDR2 SNEGSKA (reference sequence). The CDR3 length is 17 residues. The CDR3 DNA is TGCAGTGCTAGACTAGGACTAGCCAAACACCCGTCCTACGAGCAGTACTTC. Translation gives CSARLGLAKHPSYEQYF.

This chain joins TRBV12-3 or TRBV12-4 and TRBJ2-7; D perhaps matches TRBD2 (6 bases). The CDR3 runs 13 residues. V was pared by 3 bases and J by 7 bases, with 13 bases between. In nucleotides, the CDR3 is TGTGCCAGCAGTTTCGGACGGGGGTGGGAGCAGTACTTC. Amino acid sequence: CASSFGRGWEQYF.

This clonotype came up a few times. This chain joins TRBV7-9 and TRBJ2-1; D is possibly TRBD1 (5 bases). The CDR3 sequence is 20 residues long. The V and J ends lost 6 bases and 4 bases respectively, with 31 bases between them. Germline CDR1 and CDR2: SEHNR and FQNEAQ (reference sequence). The CDR3 DNA is TGTGCCAGCAGACTGGGGCCCGCTCCCCAATATAGTCCGCTATACAATGAGCAGTTCTTC. It encodes CASRLGPAPQYSPLYNEQFF. The full variable domain, rest sourced from reference TRBV7-9 and TRBJ2-1, is DTGVSQNPRHKITKRGQNVTFRCDPISEHNRLYWYRQTLGQGPEFLTYFQNEAQLEKSRLLSDRFSAERPKGSFSTLEIQRTEQGDSAMYLCASRLGPAPQYSPLYNEQFFGPGTRLTVL.

The V gene is TRBV7-2, the J gene TRBJ1-2; perhaps TRBD1 as D (6 bases). Per germline, CDR1 SGHTA and CDR2 FQGNSA. The CDR3 runs 17 residues. Trimming pared 5 bases from V and 4 bases from J, leaving 23 bases between. For the CDR3, the DNA is TGTGCCAGCAGCCCAACAGGACAGCGGGGGGTTAGCTATGGCTACACCTTC. Its protein product is CASSPTGQRGVSYGYTF. Filled out from reference TRBV7-2 and TRBJ1-2, the complete variable domain reads GAGVSQSPSNKVTEKGKDVELRCDPISGHTALYWYRQSLGQGLEFLIYFQGNSAPDKSGLPSDRFSAERTGGSVSTLTIQRTQQEDSAVYLCASSPTGQRGVSYGYTFGSGTRLTVV.

This clonotype was recorded a few times. This chain links TRBV21-1 with TRBJ2-7; TRBD1 is taken as the D call from the table, unchecked against the DNA. TRBV21-1 constitutes a pseudogene. The CDR3 loop spans 15 amino acids. Here the CDR3 reads CASSKACRGGYEQYF. The CDR3, as DNA: TGTGCCAGCAGCAAAGCTTGCAGGGGGGGCTACGAGCAGTACTTC.

J is TRBJ2-5 and V is TRBV2; D not resolved. V was pared by 4 bases and J by 4 bases, with 13 bases between. Germline assignment: CDR1 SNHLY and CDR2 FYNNEI. The CDR3 loop spans 14 amino acids. This CDR3 is CASSGSAITETQYF. The CDR3 region has the DNA TGTGCCAGCAGTGGAAGCGCGATTACAGAGACCCAGTACTTC.

V usage is TRBV29-1 and J usage is TRBJ2-2; no clear D. The germline V gene encodes CDR1 SQVTM and CDR2 ANQGSEA. The V end was cut by 1 base, the J end by 2 bases, with 8 bases between. CDR3 length equals 14 residues. CDR3 sequence reads: CSVEGDYNTGELFF. CDR3 DNA sequence: TGCAGCGTTGAAGGGGATTACAACACCGGGGAGCTGTTTTTT.